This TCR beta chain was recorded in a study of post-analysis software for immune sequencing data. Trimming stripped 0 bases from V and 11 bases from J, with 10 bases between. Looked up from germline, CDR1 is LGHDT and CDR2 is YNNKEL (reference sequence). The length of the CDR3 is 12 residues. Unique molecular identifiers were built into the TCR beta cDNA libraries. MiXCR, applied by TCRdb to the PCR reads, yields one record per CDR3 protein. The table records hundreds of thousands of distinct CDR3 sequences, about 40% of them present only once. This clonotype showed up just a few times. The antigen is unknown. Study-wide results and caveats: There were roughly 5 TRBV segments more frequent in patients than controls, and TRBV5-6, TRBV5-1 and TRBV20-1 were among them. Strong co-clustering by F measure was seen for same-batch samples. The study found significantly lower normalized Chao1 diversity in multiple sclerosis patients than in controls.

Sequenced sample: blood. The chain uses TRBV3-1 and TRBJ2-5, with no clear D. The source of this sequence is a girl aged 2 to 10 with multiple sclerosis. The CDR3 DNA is TGTGCCAGCAGCCAAGATATGGAGCAGCAGTACTTC. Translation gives CASSQDMEQQYF.